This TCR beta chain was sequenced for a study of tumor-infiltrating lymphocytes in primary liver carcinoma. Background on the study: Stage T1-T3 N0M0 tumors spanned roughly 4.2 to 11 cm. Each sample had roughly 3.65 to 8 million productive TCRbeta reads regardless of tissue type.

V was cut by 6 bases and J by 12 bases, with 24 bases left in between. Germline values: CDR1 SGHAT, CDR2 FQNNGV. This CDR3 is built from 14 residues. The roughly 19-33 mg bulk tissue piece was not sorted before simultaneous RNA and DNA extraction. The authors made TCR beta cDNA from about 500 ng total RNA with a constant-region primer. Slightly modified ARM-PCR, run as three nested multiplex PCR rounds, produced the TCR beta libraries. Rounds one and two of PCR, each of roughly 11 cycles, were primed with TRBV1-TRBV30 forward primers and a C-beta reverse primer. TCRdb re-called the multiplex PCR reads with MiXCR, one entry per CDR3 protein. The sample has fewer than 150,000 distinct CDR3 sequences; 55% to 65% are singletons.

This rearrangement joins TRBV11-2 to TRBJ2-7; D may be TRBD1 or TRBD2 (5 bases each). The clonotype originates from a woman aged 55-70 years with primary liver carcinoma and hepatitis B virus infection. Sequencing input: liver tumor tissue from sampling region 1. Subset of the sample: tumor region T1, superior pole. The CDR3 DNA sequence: TGTGCCAGCAGAAATCCGGGGCTAGCCTACGAACGGTACTTC. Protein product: CASRNPGLAYERYF. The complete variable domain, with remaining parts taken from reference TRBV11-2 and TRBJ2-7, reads EAGVAQSPRYKIIEKRQSVAFWCNPISGHATLYWYQQILGQGPKLLIQFQNNGVVDDSQLPKDRFSAERLKGVDSTLKIQPAKLEDSAVYLCASRNPGLAYERYFGPGTRLTVT.